The 28 T cell receptor beta chains listed next were all sequenced from one sample in a study of OX40 agonist ivuxolimab in advanced cancers. Clones were sequenced by immunoSEQ multiplex PCR, and TCRdb holds only the in-frame ones, with some missing. The table records about 96,000 clones, roughly 87% of them present only once. The source was CD4+ or CD8+ T cells sorted from blood, collected in a trial of the OX40 agonist ivuxolimab. The receptor source for this set is an adult with an advanced solid tumor such as melanoma, head and neck, liver or kidney cancer.

As DNA, the CDR3 is TGTGCCTGGAGTGTAACCGGGGCAGGGGGCTCTCAGCCCCAGCATTTT. Translating gives CAWSVTGAGGSQPQHF. The rearrangement links TRBV30 to TRBJ1-5, with TRBD1 identical over 8 bases. Per the germline V gene, CDR1 is GTSNPN and CDR2 is SVGIG (reference sequence). V was pared by 0 bases and J by 6 bases, with 10 bases of the junction left unmatched. This CDR3 comprises 16 residues.

V is TRBV7-3 and J is TRBJ2-5; possibly TRBD2 for D (6 bases). The ends were cut back, 5 bases at V and 1 base at J, with 14 bases in the middle. CDR1 SGHTA and CDR2 FQGTGA come from the germline V gene. The CDR3 loop spans 15 amino acids. The CDR3, as DNA: TGTGCCAGCAGCCCCGTTGGGGGGTTCCAAGAGACCCAGTACTTC. Residues: CASSPVGGFQETQYF.

J is TRBJ2-5 and V is TRBV5-1, with 7 bases identical to TRBD2. V trimming: 2 bases; J trimming: 1 base; junction bases outside the gene matches: 5. CDR3 length: 15 amino acids. Germline CDR1 is SGHRS and CDR2 is YFSETQ. The CDR3 bases are TGCGCCAGCAGCTTTATTAGCGGGCTCCAAGAGACCCAGTACTTC. Translating gives CASSFISGLQETQYF.

This chain joins TRBV5-6 and TRBJ2-3, with D unclear. The germline V gene has CDR1 SGHDT and CDR2 YYEEEE. The V gene lost 4 bases and the J gene lost 2 bases, with 5 bases spanning the gap. There are 12 residues in the CDR3. The CDR3 spells CASSRYTDTQYF. The CDR3 coding sequence is TGTGCCAGCAGCAGGTACACAGATACGCAGTATTTT. The full variable domain, completed using reference TRBV5-6 and TRBJ2-3, is DAGVTQSPTHLIKTRGQQVTLRCSPKSGHDTVSWYQQALGQGPQFIFQYYEEEERQRGNFPDRFSGHQFPNYSSELNVNALLLGDSALYLCASSRYTDTQYFGPGTRLTVL.

CDR3 DNA: TGTGCCAGTACCTCCGGGACAGGGAACAATGAGCAGTTCTTC. This encodes CASTSGTGNNEQFF. The V call is TRBV19, the J call TRBJ2-1, with 9 bases matching TRBD1. Germline loops: CDR1 LNHDA, CDR2 SQIVND (reference sequence). The CDR3 runs 14 residues. Unmatched junction bases numbered 6, after V lost 7 bases and J lost 5 bases.

The chain recombines TRBV28 with TRBJ2-5, with TRBD2 matching over 11 bases. V dropped 5 bases and J dropped 1; count of bases not matched to a gene: 15. Germline V gene lookup returns CDR1 MDHEN and CDR2 SYDVKM. The CDR3 spans 19 residues. The CDR3 sequence is CASSQARFGLAGAQETQYF. In DNA, the CDR3 is TGTGCCAGCAGTCAGGCCAGGTTTGGACTAGCGGGTGCCCAAGAGACCCAGTACTTC.

The V and J genes are TRBV7-3 and TRBJ2-3; 9 positions match TRBD2. The CDR3 has 18 amino acids. Germline V gene data show CDR1 as SGHTA and CDR2 as FQGTGA. V lost 3 bases to trimming and J lost 2 bases; unmatched junction nucleotides: 12. CDR3 protein: CASSLMGLAGTLTDTQYF. CDR3 in DNA: TGTGCCAGCAGCTTGATGGGGCTAGCGGGGACCCTCACAGATACGCAGTATTTT.

The V gene is TRBV7-2, the J gene TRBJ1-2, with a possible D match to TRBD1 (5 bases). CDR3 length: 12 amino acids. Germline V gene lookup returns CDR1 SGHTA and CDR2 FQGNSA. V lost 0 bases, J lost 7 bases, and 6 bases lay in between. CDR3: CASSLARGGYTF. The CDR3 DNA sequence: TGTGCCAGCAGCTTAGCGAGGGGTGGCTACACCTTC. Drawing the rest from reference TRBV7-2 and TRBJ1-2, the complete variable domain is GAGVSQSPSNKVTEKGKDVELRCDPISGHTALYWYRQSLGQGLEFLIYFQGNSAPDKSGLPSDRFSAERTGGSVSTLTIQRTQQEDSAVYLCASSLARGGYTFGSGTRLTVV.

The genes are TRBV5-4 and TRBJ2-1, with 10 bases fitting TRBD2. Trimming at V came to 5 bases and at J to 4 bases, leaving 9 bases not matched to a gene. CDR1 SGHNT and CDR2 YYREEE come from the germline V gene (reference sequence). The CDR3 length is 16 residues. DNA of the CDR3: TGTGCCAGCAGGTCCCCTAGCGGGAGTCCATACAATGAGCAGTTCTTC. This gives the protein CASRSPSGSPYNEQFF.

This sequence joins TRBV5-1 and TRBJ2-5; tentative D call: TRBD2 (6 bases). Germline V gene data show CDR1 as SGHRS and CDR2 as YFSETQ. Trimming removed 2 bases from V and 5 bases from J, with 22 bases in between. This CDR3 contains 17 residues. The CDR3 nucleotides read TGCGCCAGCAGCTTAGCCCGGAGGGCCGGGAGCAGGGAGACCCAGTACTTC. This sequence encodes CASSLARRAGSRETQYF.

This clone was observed a handful of times. This chain's CDR3 is CASSLGSLSGNTIYF. For the CDR3, the DNA is TGCGCCAGCAGCTTGGGGAGCCTCTCTGGAAACACCATATATTTT. V and J are TRBV5-1 and TRBJ1-3; D is ambiguous. The CDR3 has 15 residues. Deletions cut 0 bases from V and 0 bases from J, with 7 bases between. CDR1 SGHRS and CDR2 YFSETQ come from the germline V gene.

The chain uses TRBV30 and TRBJ2-7, with D perhaps TRBD2 (5 bases). Between the trimmed V and J ends, which lost 6 bases and 6 bases, there was a span of 9 bases. The CDR3 length is 10 residues. Germline-derived CDR1 and CDR2 are GTSNPN and SVGIG (reference sequence). Here the CDR3 DNA reads TGTGCCTGCGGGGTCGGCGAGCAGTACTTC. This sequence encodes CACGVGEQYF. The variable domain in full, with the rest retrieved from reference TRBV30 and TRBJ2-7, is SQTIHQWPATLVQPVGSPLSLECTVEGTSNPNLYWYRQAAGRGLQLLFYSVGIGQISSEVPQNLSASRPQDRQFILSSKKLLLSDSGFYLCACGVGEQYFGPGTRLTVT.

The rearrangement links TRBV9 to TRBJ2-5, with 9 bases aligning to TRBD2. The trim removed 3 bases at V and 0 bases at J, leaving 9 bases unmatched. Germline values: CDR1 SGDLS, CDR2 YYNGEE. This CDR3 has 17 residues. CDR3 loop: CASSGPRLAEYQETQYF. In DNA form, the CDR3 reads TGTGCCAGCAGCGGACCAAGACTAGCGGAATACCAAGAGACCCAGTACTTC. The full variable domain, completed using reference TRBV9 and TRBJ2-5, is DSGVTQTPKHLITATGQRVTLRCSPRSGDLSVYWYQQSLDQGLQFLIQYYNGEERAKGNILERFSAQQFPDLHSELNLSSLELGDSALYFCASSGPRLAEYQETQYFGPGTRLLVL.

The chain joins TRBV30 to TRBJ2-7; D may be TRBD2 (6 bases). Germline CDR1 GTSNPN, CDR2 SVGIG (reference sequence). CDR3 length equals 15 residues. V lost 2 bases and J 6 bases, leaving 20 bases between the germline ends. In nucleotides, the CDR3 is TGTGCCTGGAGTCGCCCCTCCGGGAGCCAGGCCGAGCAGTACTTC. It encodes CAWSRPSGSQAEQYF.

The chain uses TRBV5-4 and TRBJ2-7, with D perhaps matching TRBD1 (6 bases). The length of the CDR3 is 17 residues. Trimming shortened V by 4 bases and J by 4 bases, and 24 bases separated the two germline ends. The germline V gene has CDR1 SGHNT and CDR2 YYREEE (reference sequence). The CDR3, as DNA: TGTGCCAGCAGCCTTGTCCCCATTAACAGGGTGGGGTACGAGCAGTACTTC. Translated: CASSLVPINRVGYEQYF.

The gene calls are TRBV6-1 and TRBJ2-1; 9 bases agree with TRBD1. Losses at the gene ends were 1 base for V and 10 bases for J; bases not matched to a gene: 14. This CDR3 region has 17 residues. CDR1 MNHNS and CDR2 SASEGT come from the germline V gene. CDR3: CASSEGVGGQGFWEQFF. The CDR3 DNA is TGTGCCAGCAGTGAAGGGGTCGGAGGACAGGGGTTCTGGGAGCAGTTCTTC.

The chain combines TRBV9 with TRBJ2-2; 7 nucleotides agree with TRBD2. The CDR3 totals 15 residues. Looked up from germline, CDR1 is SGDLS and CDR2 is YYNGEE. With 4 bases clipped from V and 4 bases from J, the junction kept 7 bases outside the gene matches. CDR3: CASSIRDYPTGELFF. Here the CDR3 DNA reads TGTGCCAGCAGCATCCGGGACTACCCCACCGGGGAGCTGTTTTTT.

This chain joins TRBV27 and TRBJ2-7; tentatively, D is TRBD1 or TRBD2 (5 bases each). Germline V gene lookup returns CDR1 MNHEY and CDR2 SMNVEV (reference sequence). The germline V and J ends were trimmed by 8 bases and 6 bases, with 14 bases remaining between them. The CDR3 length is 12 residues. Here the CDR3 reads CASGTGTPEQYF. Written as DNA, the CDR3 is TGTGCCAGCGGCACGGGGACCCCCGAGCAGTACTTC.

The genes are TRBV2 and TRBJ1-5; no clear D gene. Per germline, CDR1 SNHLY and CDR2 FYNNEI. V lost 6 bases to trimming and J lost 0 bases, with 9 bases between them. This CDR3 region has 14 residues. CDR3: CASSERYSNQPQHF. Written as DNA, the CDR3 is TGTGCCAGCAGCGAGCGGTATAGCAATCAGCCCCAGCATTTT. Combining the CDR3 with reference TRBV2 and TRBJ1-5 gives the whole variable domain EPEVTQTPSHQVTQMGQEVILRCVPISNHLYFYWYRQILGQKVEFLVSFYNNEISEKSEIFDDQFSVERPDGSNFTLKIRSTKLEDSAMYFCASSERYSNQPQHFGDGTRLSIL.

The CDR3 reads CASSIGQREYYEQYF. The CDR3 DNA sequence: TGTGCCAGTAGTATAGGCCAGCGGGAGTACTACGAGCAGTACTTC. This sequence joins TRBV19 and TRBJ2-7; TRBD2 matches at 8 bases. V dropped 1 base and J dropped 3; count of bases not matched to a gene: 5. The CDR3 consists of 15 residues. Looked up from germline, CDR1 is LNHDA and CDR2 is SQIVND (reference sequence). The complete variable domain, with remaining parts taken from reference TRBV19 and TRBJ2-7, reads DGGITQSPKYLFRKEGQNVTLSCEQNLNHDAMYWYRQDPGQGLRLIYYSQIVNDFQKGDIAEGYSVSREKKESFPLTVTSAQKNPTAFYLCASSIGQREYYEQYFGPGTRLTVT.

This rearrangement joins TRBV5-1 to TRBJ1-2; unclear D gene. The CDR3 has 12 residues. V gave up 2 bases and J gave up 6 bases, with 8 bases separating them. Germline CDR1 and CDR2: SGHRS and YFSETQ. This chain's CDR3 is CASSLSGNGYTF. In DNA, the CDR3 is TGCGCCAGCAGCTTAAGCGGGAATGGCTACACCTTC.

V and J are TRBV19 and TRBJ1-4, with a tentative D call TRBD1 (5 bases). The CDR3 contains 14 residues. Germline values: CDR1 LNHDA, CDR2 SQIVND (reference sequence). V dropped 4 bases and J dropped 8 bases, with 14 bases sitting between them. CDR3 coding DNA: TGTGCCAGTAGTAGGGGCGGCGTGGCCGAAAAACTGTTTTTT. Translated, it gives CASSRGGVAEKLFF.

The chain employs TRBV6-4 and TRBJ1-2, with D uncertain. The length of the CDR3 is 14 residues. V was trimmed by 6 bases and J by 4 bases, leaving 15 bases between them. Germline-derived CDR1 and CDR2 are MRHNA and SNTAGT. The CDR3 DNA is TGTGCCAGCAGCCCCGATCGGTTCGTCTATGGCTACACCTTC. The encoded protein is CASSPDRFVYGYTF.

The V call is TRBV18, the J call TRBJ1-1; the D gene is possibly TRBD1 (6 bases). The CDR3 has 12 amino acids. Germline V gene lookup returns CDR1 KGHSH and CDR2 LQKENI. V gave up 5 bases and J gave up 10 bases, with 14 bases separating them. CDR3 amino acids: CASSNRVERAFF. For the CDR3, the DNA is TGTGCCAGCTCAAACAGGGTGGAACGAGCTTTCTTT.

The chain has TRBV29-1 and TRBJ1-3; D gene unclear. With 4 bases removed from V and 0 bases from J, the gap between germline ends came to 4 bases. The CDR3 totals 12 residues. The germline gives CDR1 SQVTM, CDR2 ANQGSEA. In nucleotides, the CDR3 is TGCAGCGTTGGGGGCTCTGGAAACACCATATATTTT. Translation: CSVGGSGNTIYF.

This rearrangement joins TRBV4-3 to TRBJ2-7, with 7 bases fitting TRBD1. This CDR3 has 14 residues. Per germline, CDR1 LGHNA and CDR2 YSLEER. Trimming took 7 bases from V and 3 from J; bases not matched to a gene: 9. As DNA, the CDR3 is TGCGCCAGCACCGACAGGGAATTCGTCTACGAGCAGTACTTC. It translates to CASTDREFVYEQYF.

The chain couples TRBV10-3 to TRBJ2-7, with TRBD2 matching over 14 bases. This CDR3 contains 15 residues. CDR1 is ENHRY and CDR2 is SYGVKD in the germline V gene. V trimming: 3 bases; J trimming: 5 bases; junction bases outside the gene matches: 3. CDR3: CAISEGTSGSHEQYF. As DNA, the CDR3 is TGTGCCATCAGTGAAGGGACTAGCGGGAGCCACGAGCAGTACTTC.

V is TRBV6-1 and J is TRBJ1-2; 10 nucleotides agree with TRBD1. CDR3 length equals 14 residues. Germline V gene data show CDR1 as MNHNS and CDR2 as SASEGT. V dropped 5 bases and J dropped 13; count of bases not matched to a gene: 13. The CDR3 loop is CASSILSGTGEGTF. Here the CDR3 DNA reads TGTGCCAGCAGTATCCTCTCCGGGACAGGGGAGGGCACCTTC.